The 3 T cell receptor beta chains presented below share a single source sample, sequenced in a study of spatial heterogeneity in lung cancer. The time point here: sample taken at primary tumor resection. Findings and caveats of the study: Mutation counts in tumors were tracked by counts of expanded intratumoral alpha and beta TCRs.

MiXCR, run by TCRdb on the 5' RACE reads, gives a single entry per CDR3 protein. The sample records about 18,000 distinct CDR3 sequences, 9.5% to 10% being singletons. These receptors lack a known antigen. Here the sequenced sample was lung tumor tissue, taken at surgery. Receptors were obtained from a female donor with early-stage non-small cell lung cancer.

There are a few counts of this clonotype. With the library built for alpha chains, this beta chain is off target and its frequency is not meaningful. The rearrangement uses TRBV7-2 and TRBJ2-5; D might be TRBD2 (5 bases). The germline V and J ends were trimmed by 2 bases and 3 bases, with 16 bases remaining between them. Germline lookup yields CDR1 SGHTA and CDR2 FQGNSA. The CDR3 is 16 residues long. The CDR3 loop reads CASSLNRWTGEETQYF. Here the CDR3 DNA reads TGTGCCAGCAGCTTAAATAGGTGGACTGGGGAAGAGACCCAGTACTTC.

Of note for this clonotype: This beta chain is a stray sequence in a library constructed for alpha chains; its clone size is not meaningful. The chain uses TRBV7-3 and TRBJ2-5; TRBD1 is a possible D gene (6 bases). CDR1 and CDR2 (germline): SGHTA, FQGTGA. The CDR3 length is 15 residues. V shed 2 bases and J shed 1 base, with 11 bases lying between them. The CDR3 spells CASSLQGTTQETQYF. CDR3 DNA: TGTGCCAGCAGCTTACAGGGGACAACCCAAGAGACCCAGTACTTC.

Details on this clonotype: This beta chain came through as a stray read in a library set up for alpha chains, and its size says little. The gene calls are TRBV4-3 and TRBJ2-3, with D tentatively TRBD2 (6 bases). CDR3 length: 17 amino acids. Germline CDR1 and CDR2: LGHNA and YSLEER. Trimming pared 0 bases from V and 0 bases from J, leaving 13 bases between. CDR3 sequence reads: CASSQDTSPLSTDTQYF. In DNA form, the CDR3 reads TGCGCCAGCAGCCAAGACACTAGCCCCCTTAGCACAGATACGCAGTATTTT.